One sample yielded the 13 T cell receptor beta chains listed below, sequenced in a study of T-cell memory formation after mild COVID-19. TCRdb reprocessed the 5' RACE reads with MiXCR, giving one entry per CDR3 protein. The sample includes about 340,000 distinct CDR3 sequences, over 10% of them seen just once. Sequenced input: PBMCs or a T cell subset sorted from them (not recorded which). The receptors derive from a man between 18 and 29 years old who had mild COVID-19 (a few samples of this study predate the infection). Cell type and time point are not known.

The CDR3, as DNA: TGTGCCAGCAGTCCACTAGCGGGGAGGGAGCAGTACGTC. This gives the protein CASSPLAGREQYV. The chain links TRBV28 to TRBJ2-7; 10 bases map to TRBD2. CDR1 MDHEN and CDR2 SYDVKM come from the germline V gene. The V gene end was trimmed by 5 bases and the J gene end by 7 bases; junction bases not matched to a gene: 5. This CDR3 spans 13 amino acids.

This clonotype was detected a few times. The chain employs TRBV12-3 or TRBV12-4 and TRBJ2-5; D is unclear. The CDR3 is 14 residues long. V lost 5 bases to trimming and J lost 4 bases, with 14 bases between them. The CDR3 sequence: CASSLDGGGETQYF. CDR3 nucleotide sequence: TGTGCCAGCAGTCTGGATGGCGGTGGAGAGACCCAGTACTTC.

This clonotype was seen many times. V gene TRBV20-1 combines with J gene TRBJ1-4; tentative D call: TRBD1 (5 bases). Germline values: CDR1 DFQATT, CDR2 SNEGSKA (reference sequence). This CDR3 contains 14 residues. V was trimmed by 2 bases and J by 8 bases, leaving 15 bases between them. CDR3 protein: CSARQGSPGEKLFF. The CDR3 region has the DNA TGCAGTGCTAGACAGGGCTCTCCAGGGGAAAAACTGTTTTTT.

Here the CDR3 DNA reads TGTGCCAGCAGTCCTCAACGCGGGCGCAATCAGCCCCAGCATTTT. Translated: CASSPQRGRNQPQHF. The chain links TRBV12-3 or TRBV12-4 to TRBJ1-5, with unresolved D. Trimming took 5 bases from V and 2 from J, leaving 13 bases between them. The CDR3 is 15 residues long.

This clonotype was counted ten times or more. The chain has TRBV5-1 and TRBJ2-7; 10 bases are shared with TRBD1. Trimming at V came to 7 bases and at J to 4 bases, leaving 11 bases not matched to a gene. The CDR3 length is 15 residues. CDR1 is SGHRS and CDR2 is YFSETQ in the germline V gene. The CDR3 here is CASARSGTGEYEQYF. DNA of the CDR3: TGCGCCAGCGCCCGCTCCGGGACAGGGGAGTACGAGCAGTACTTC.

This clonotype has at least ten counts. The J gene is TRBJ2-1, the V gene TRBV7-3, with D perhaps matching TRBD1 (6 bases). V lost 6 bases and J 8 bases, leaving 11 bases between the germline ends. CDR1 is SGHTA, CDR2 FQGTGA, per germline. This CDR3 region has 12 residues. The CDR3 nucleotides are TGTGCCAGCAGTTCACAGGGCTATGAGCAGTTCTTC. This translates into CASSSQGYEQFF.

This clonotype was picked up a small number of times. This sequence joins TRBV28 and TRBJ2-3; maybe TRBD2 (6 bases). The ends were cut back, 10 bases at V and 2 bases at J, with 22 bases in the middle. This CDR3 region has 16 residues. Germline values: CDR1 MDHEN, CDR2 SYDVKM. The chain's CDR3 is CATNPPLGGVTDTQYF. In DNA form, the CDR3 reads TGTGCCACCAATCCCCCCCTGGGGGGTGTCACAGATACGCAGTATTTT.

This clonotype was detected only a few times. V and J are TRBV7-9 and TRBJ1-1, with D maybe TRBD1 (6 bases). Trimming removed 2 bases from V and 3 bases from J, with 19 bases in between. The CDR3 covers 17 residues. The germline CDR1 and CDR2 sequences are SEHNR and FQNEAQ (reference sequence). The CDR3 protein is CASSLSRIRGGYTEAFF. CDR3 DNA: TGTGCCAGCAGCTTATCTCGTATCAGGGGAGGGTACACTGAAGCTTTCTTT.

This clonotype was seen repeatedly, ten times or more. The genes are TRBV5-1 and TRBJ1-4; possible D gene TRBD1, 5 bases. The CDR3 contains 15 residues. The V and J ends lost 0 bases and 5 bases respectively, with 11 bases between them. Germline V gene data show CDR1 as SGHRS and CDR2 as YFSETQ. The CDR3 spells CASSLGEAGNEKLFF. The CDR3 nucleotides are TGCGCCAGCAGCTTGGGTGAGGCAGGGAATGAAAAACTGTTTTTT.

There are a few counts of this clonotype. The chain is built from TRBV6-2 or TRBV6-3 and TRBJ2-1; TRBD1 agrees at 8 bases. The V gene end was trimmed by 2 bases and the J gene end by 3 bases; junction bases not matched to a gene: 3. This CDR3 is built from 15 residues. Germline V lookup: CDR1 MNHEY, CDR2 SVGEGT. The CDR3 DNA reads TGTGCCAGCAGTTACGCAGGGGGCTTCTACAATGAGCAGTTCTTC. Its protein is CASSYAGGFYNEQFF.

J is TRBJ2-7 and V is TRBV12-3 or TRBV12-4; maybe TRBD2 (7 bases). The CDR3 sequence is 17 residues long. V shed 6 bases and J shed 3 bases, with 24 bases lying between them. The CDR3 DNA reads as TGTGCCAGCAGGCCACAAGGGGGGGGGACGGCACACTACGAGCAGTACTTC. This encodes CASRPQGGGTAHYEQYF.

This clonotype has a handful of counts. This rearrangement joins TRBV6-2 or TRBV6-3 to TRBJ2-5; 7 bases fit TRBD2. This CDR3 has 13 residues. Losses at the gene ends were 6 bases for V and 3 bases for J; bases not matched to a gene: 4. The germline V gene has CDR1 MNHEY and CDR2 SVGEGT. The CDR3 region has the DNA TGTGCCAGCAGATCGAGCGGGGAAGAGACCCAGTACTTC. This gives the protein CASRSSGEETQYF.

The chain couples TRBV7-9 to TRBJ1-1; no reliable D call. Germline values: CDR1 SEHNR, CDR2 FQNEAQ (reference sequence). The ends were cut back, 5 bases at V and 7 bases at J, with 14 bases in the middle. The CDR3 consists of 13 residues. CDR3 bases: TGTGCCAGCAGCGTCGGCGGCGGGAATGAAGCTTTCTTT. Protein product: CASSVGGGNEAFF.